This is a list of T cell receptor beta chains from one sample in a study of T-cell reconstitution after alpha-beta-depleted transplantation in children. In TCRdb, the PCR reads were re-called with MiXCR into one record per CDR3 protein. The sample lists approximately 300,000 distinct CDR3 sequences, roughly a tenth occurring once. The input for sequencing was PBMCs, taken before TCRalphabeta/CD19-depleted stem cell transplant. These receptors were collected from a boy younger than two with acute myeloid leukemia, due to receive a stem cell transplant. CDR3s include the opening cysteine and the closing phenylalanine or tryptophan. The D gene is left open where the match is weak. Some rows mark clone size as missing; the rest say once, few, many or name a class of expanded clone.

j_gene: TRBJ2-1
abundance: few
d_gene: TRBD2
v_gene: TRBV13
CDR3aa: CASSLAGLAGVRNEQFF
CDR3nt: TGTGCCAGCAGCTTAGCGGGACTAGCGGGAGTTAGAAATGAGCAGTTCTTC

j_gene: TRBJ2-5
abundance: many
d_gene: .
v_gene: TRBV7-9
CDR3aa: CASSSPRLQETQYF
CDR3nt: TGTGCCAGCAGCTCCCCACGGCTCCAAGAGACCCAGTACTTC

j_gene: TRBJ1-1
abundance: many
d_gene: TRBD1
v_gene: TRBV29-1
CDR3aa: CSGIRTGVNTEAFF
CDR3nt: TGCAGCGGCATCCGGACAGGGGTGAACACTGAAGCTTTCTTT

j_gene: TRBJ2-3
abundance: few
d_gene: .
v_gene: TRBV7-9
CDR3aa: CASSPLGREADTQYF
CDR3nt: TGTGCCAGCAGCCCACTCGGCAGGGAGGCAGATACGCAGTATTTT

j_gene: TRBJ1-2
abundance: many
d_gene: .
v_gene: TRBV4-2
CDR3aa: CASSHGTNYGYTF
CDR3nt: TGTGCCAGCAGCCACGGGACTAACTATGGCTACACCTTC

j_gene: TRBJ2-3
abundance: many
d_gene: TRBD1
v_gene: TRBV7-9
CDR3aa: CASRGQGPDTQYF
CDR3nt: TGTGCCAGCAGGGGACAGGGGCCAGATACGCAGTATTTT

j_gene: TRBJ2-2
abundance: many
d_gene: .
v_gene: TRBV9
CDR3aa: CASRRNSQNTGELFF
CDR3nt: TGTGCCAGCAGAAGAAATTCTCAGAACACCGGGGAGCTGTTTTTT

j_gene: TRBJ2-1
abundance: many
d_gene: TRBD2
v_gene: TRBV20-1
CDR3aa: CSAPWGTSGREQFF
CDR3nt: TGCAGTGCTCCGTGGGGGACTAGCGGGAGGGAGCAGTTCTTC

j_gene: TRBJ1-2
abundance: few
d_gene: .
v_gene: TRBV7-2
CDR3aa: CASSLAKVTADYGYTF
CDR3nt: TGTGCCAGCAGCTTAGCGAAAGTGACAGCCGACTATGGCTACACCTTC

j_gene: TRBJ2-3
abundance: few
d_gene: .
v_gene: TRBV7-2
CDR3aa: CASRKGGLPTDTQYF
CDR3nt: TGTGCCAGCAGAAAAGGAGGACTCCCCACAGATACGCAGTATTTT

j_gene: TRBJ1-1
abundance: many
d_gene: TRBD1
v_gene: TRBV12-3/TRBV12-4
CDR3aa: CASRPWDRVNTEAFF
CDR3nt: TGTGCCAGCAGGCCCTGGGACAGGGTAAACACTGAAGCTTTCTTT

j_gene: TRBJ1-4
abundance: many
d_gene: TRBD1
v_gene: TRBV9
CDR3aa: CASSLPGTGYEKLFF
CDR3nt: TGTGCCAGCAGCTTACCCGGGACAGGGTATGAAAAACTGTTTTTT

j_gene: TRBJ2-1
abundance: few
d_gene: .
v_gene: TRBV5-1
CDR3aa: CASSLVGGIHEQFF
CDR3nt: TGCGCCAGCAGCTTGGTAGGAGGGATACATGAGCAGTTCTTC

j_gene: TRBJ2-1
abundance: .
d_gene: .
v_gene: TRBV6-1
CDR3aa: CASSLSGHNLGNEQFF
CDR3nt: TGTGCCAGCAGTCTCTCCGGGCACAACCTCGGGAATGAGCAGTTCTTC

j_gene: TRBJ2-6
abundance: medium-sized
d_gene: .
v_gene: TRBV20-1
CDR3aa: CSASNLAGANVLTF
CDR3nt: TGCAGTGCTAGCAACTTGGCTGGGGCCAACGTCCTGACTTTC

j_gene: TRBJ1-5
abundance: many
d_gene: TRBD1
v_gene: TRBV5-5
CDR3aa: CASSSTGDQPQHF
CDR3nt: TGTGCCAGCAGCTCTACAGGGGATCAGCCCCAGCATTTT

j_gene: TRBJ2-1
abundance: many
d_gene: TRBD1
v_gene: TRBV4-2
CDR3aa: CASSQTGKYYNEQFF
CDR3nt: TGTGCCAGCAGCCAGACAGGGAAGTACTACAATGAGCAGTTCTTC

j_gene: TRBJ2-1
abundance: many
d_gene: TRBD2
v_gene: TRBV13
CDR3aa: CASSLEDSGGYNEQFF
CDR3nt: TGTGCCAGCAGCTTAGAAGATAGCGGGGGGTACAATGAGCAGTTCTTC

j_gene: TRBJ1-5
abundance: .
d_gene: TRBD1
v_gene: TRBV6-5
CDR3aa: CASSYSARGLQPQHF
CDR3nt: TGTGCCAGCAGTTACTCGGCCAGGGGGCTTCAGCCCCAGCATTTT

j_gene: TRBJ2-7
abundance: many
d_gene: .
v_gene: TRBV12-3/TRBV12-4
CDR3aa: CASSLAAGFYEQYF
CDR3nt: TGTGCCAGCAGTTTAGCGGCGGGGTTCTACGAGCAGTACTTC

j_gene: TRBJ2-1
abundance: many
d_gene: .
v_gene: TRBV9
CDR3aa: CASSVEASRYINEQFF
CDR3nt: TGTGCCAGCAGCGTCGAAGCTAGTCGGTATATCAATGAGCAGTTCTTC

j_gene: TRBJ2-5
abundance: many
d_gene: .
v_gene: TRBV10-3
CDR3aa: CAISKRASQETQYF
CDR3nt: TGTGCCATCAGTAAGAGAGCCTCCCAAGAGACCCAGTACTTC

j_gene: TRBJ2-7
abundance: many
d_gene: TRBD2
v_gene: TRBV4-2
CDR3aa: CASSQFAGLAGRPLGNEQYF
CDR3nt: TGTGCCAGCAGCCAATTCGCCGGACTAGCGGGTCGTCCTTTAGGGAACGAGCAGTACTTC

j_gene: TRBJ2-7
abundance: many
d_gene: .
v_gene: TRBV7-2
CDR3aa: CASSLAVMAEQYF
CDR3nt: TGTGCCAGCAGCTTAGCGGTGATGGCCGAGCAGTACTTC

j_gene: TRBJ1-5
abundance: many
d_gene: .
v_gene: TRBV28
CDR3aa: CASSRPGRNQPQHF
CDR3nt: TGTGCCAGCAGTCGGCCAGGCCGTAATCAGCCCCAGCATTTT